This entry concerns a single T cell receptor beta chain. A junction end diverges from the germline sequence, so it may reflect a read error. Only in-frame clones appear in the TCRdb table, and some are missing; sequencing was by immunoSEQ multiplex PCR. The table records about 400,000 clones, around 92% of them present only once. CDR3 length equals 24 residues. Germline V gives CDR1 LGHDT, CDR2 YNNKEL (reference sequence). These data are taken from a study of blood T cell repertoires in COVID-19. This rearrangement joins TRBV3-1 (or the pseudogene TRBV3-2) to TRBJ2-6, with 8 bases lining up with TRBD2. The sample consisted of PBMCs or T cells enriched from blood (not recorded which). The source is a woman between 25 and 40 years old who had recovered from COVID-19. This CDR3 reads CPSSHYCPGGGPGGGFAGANVLTF. The CDR3 coding sequence is TGTCCCAGCAGCCATTATTGCCCCGGGGGGGGACCGGGCGGGGGGTTTGCTGGGGCCAACGTCCTGACTTTC.